Given below is one TCR beta chain in context. What it recognizes is unknown. These data originate in a study of T cells in pancreatic ductal adenocarcinoma. Looked up from germline, CDR1 is LNHNV and CDR2 is YYDKDF (reference sequence). The V and J ends lost 5 bases and 1 base respectively, with 7 bases between them. CDR3 length equals 13 residues. Surgery without prior neoadjuvant therapy was the treatment of the selected pancreatic ductal adenocarcinoma patients. Whole-study findings and limits: Unique clonotypes were around 8-fold more numerous in blood than in tumor. Tumor and blood clonality did not differ significantly, about 0.12 versus 0.079.

Only in-frame clones appear in the TCRdb table, and some are missing; sequencing was by immunoSEQ multiplex PCR. This table holds tens of thousands of clones, over 85% found once. The chain couples TRBV15 to TRBJ2-3, with a weak D call TRBD2 (5 bases). This sequence originates from a human donor with pancreatic ductal adenocarcinoma. Material for sequencing was PBMCs. CDR3 protein: CATSLRGTDTQYF. The CDR3, as DNA: TGTGCCACCAGCCTGCGGGGCACAGATACGCAGTATTTT.